The next 5 T cell receptor beta chains were all read from a single sample in a study of blood T cell repertoires in COVID-19. The data were produced by immunoSEQ multiplex PCR, yet TCRdb's version contains in-frame clones alone and is incomplete. The sample has under 50,000 clones; 80% to 85% are singletons. The sequenced sample consisted of peripheral blood. The receptors come from a man aged 70 or older with acute or convalescent COVID-19.

V usage is TRBV7-8 and J usage is TRBJ1-2; D uncertain. Germline-derived CDR1 and CDR2 are SGHVS and FQNEAQ. The CDR3 contains 15 residues. Trimming left V 2 bases short and J 0 bases short, with 10 bases between. CDR3 coding DNA: TGTGCCAGCAGCTTACTCGCAGAAACTAACTATGGCTACACCTTC. Translating gives CASSLLAETNYGYTF. Drawing the rest from reference TRBV7-8 and TRBJ1-2, the complete variable domain is GAGVSQSPRYKVAKRGQDVALRCDPISGHVSLFWYQQALGQGPEFLTYFQNEAQLDKSGLPSDRFFAERPEGSVSTLKIQRTQQEDSAVYLCASSLLAETNYGYTFGSGTRLTVV.

The chain recombines TRBV7-2 with TRBJ1-2; TRBD1 might be the D (6 bases). The CDR3 extends over 14 amino acids. In germline, CDR1 is SGHTA, CDR2 FQGNSA. V was shortened by 5 bases and J by 0 bases, with 10 bases between the two germline ends. CDR3 sequence: CASSPDRTNYGYTF. The CDR3 DNA follows: TGTGCCAGCAGCCCCGACAGGACTAACTATGGCTACACCTTC.

V is TRBV6-2 or TRBV6-3 and J is TRBJ2-2; a weak D match, TRBD2 (6 bases). V shed 4 bases and J shed 0 bases, with 12 bases lying between them. The CDR3 is 16 amino acids. Germline CDR1 MNHEY, CDR2 SVGEGT. The CDR3 region has the DNA TGTGCCAGCAGTTTAACTAGCCCTGCGAACACCGGGGAGCTGTTTTTT. Translation: CASSLTSPANTGELFF.

The chain is built from TRBV27 and TRBJ2-2; TRBD2 aligns across 7 bases. The germline gives CDR1 MNHEY, CDR2 SMNVEV (reference sequence). The CDR3 runs to 17 residues. Trimming cost V 10 bases and J 0 bases; bases outside gene matches: 14. In DNA, the CDR3 is TGTGCCACCCAGGAAGCTAGCGGAATCGCGAACACCGGGGAGCTGTTTTTT. Translation: CATQEASGIANTGELFF.

This rearrangement joins TRBV28 to TRBJ1-5, with 10 bases matching TRBD1. The CDR3 is 19 residues long. The germline gives CDR1 MDHEN, CDR2 SYDVKM. The trim removed 4 bases at V and 3 bases at J, leaving 15 bases unmatched. CDR3 DNA sequence: TGTGCCAGCAGTTCGGCCGGGACAGGGGACGTCCAGCACAATCAGCCCCAGCATTTT. It translates to CASSSAGTGDVQHNQPQHF.